Here is one TCR beta chain with its context. The antigen is not known. This specimen comes from a study of T cell responses to AZD1222 COVID-19 vaccine. Study-level results: Repertoires were collected only later (after the peak T cell response had occurred).

V lost 6 bases to trimming and J lost 2 bases; unmatched junction nucleotides: 3. CDR1 is MGHDK and CDR2 is SYGVNS in the germline V gene. CDR3 length: 14 residues. Data came from immunoSEQ multiplex PCR; TCRdb stores just in-frame clones and leaves some out. This table holds about 85,000 clones, roughly 88% found once. This sequence joins TRBV25-1 and TRBJ1-4; 7 bases match TRBD1. This TCR derives from an adult in good health. The sample in question was peripheral blood, obtained on day 0 of AZD1222 vaccination. The CDR3 coding sequence is TGTGCCAGCAGGACGACAGGGACTAATGAAAAACTGTTTTTT. It codes for CASRTTGTNEKLFF. The complete variable domain, with remaining parts taken from reference TRBV25-1 and TRBJ1-4, reads EADIYQTPRYLVIGTGKKITLECSQTMGHDKMYWYQQDPGMELHLIHYSYGVNSTEKGDLSSESTVSRIRTEHFPLTLESARPSHTSQYLCASRTTGTNEKLFFGSGTQLSVL.